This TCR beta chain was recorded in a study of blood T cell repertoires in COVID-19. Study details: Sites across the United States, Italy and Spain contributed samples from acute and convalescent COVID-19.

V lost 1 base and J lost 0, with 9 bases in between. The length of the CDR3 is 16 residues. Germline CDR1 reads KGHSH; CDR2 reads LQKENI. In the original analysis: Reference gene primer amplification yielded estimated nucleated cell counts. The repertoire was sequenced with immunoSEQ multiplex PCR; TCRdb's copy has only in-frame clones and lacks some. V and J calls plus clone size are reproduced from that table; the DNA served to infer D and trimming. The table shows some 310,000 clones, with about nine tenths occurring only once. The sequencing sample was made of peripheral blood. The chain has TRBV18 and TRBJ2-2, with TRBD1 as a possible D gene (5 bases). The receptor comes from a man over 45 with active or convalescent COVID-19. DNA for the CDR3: TGTGCCAGCTCACCACGGGCAGGGACGAACACCGGGGAGCTGTTTTTT. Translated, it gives CASSPRAGTNTGELFF.